This note documents a single T cell receptor (beta chain) sequence. Method: immunoSEQ multiplex PCR; TCRdb's copy keeps in-frame clones and lacks some. There are some 350,000 clones in the sample; 85% to 90% occur only once, and around 1% lies in the top ten. The data belong to a study of blood T cell repertoires in COVID-19. Sequenced material: PBMCs or T cells enriched from blood (not recorded which). This TCR was recovered from a man aged 18 to 29 who had recovered from COVID-19.

The CDR3 protein is CSVGQGRNQPQHF. The CDR3 DNA reads as TGCAGCGTTGGACAGGGAAGAAATCAGCCCCAGCATTTT. The rearrangement uses TRBV29-1 and TRBJ1-5, with TRBD1 matching 7 bases. Looked up from germline, CDR1 is SQVTM and CDR2 is ANQGSEA. V trimming: 4 bases; J trimming: 4 bases; junction bases outside the gene matches: 4. This CDR3 region has 13 residues.